This TCR beta chain was identified in a study of blood T cell repertoires in COVID-19. The sample holds one count of this clone. In the original processing: Amplification of reference gene primers was used by the study to estimate nucleated cell counts. The table came from immunoSEQ multiplex PCR; TCRdb's copy has only in-frame clones and leaves some out. From that table come the V and J calls and clone size; the DNA was used to work out D and trimming. There are around 67,000 clones in the sample; about 90% occur only once, and about 5.7% lies in the top ten. Between the trimmed V and J ends, which lost 5 bases and 6 bases, there was a span of 16 bases. This CDR3 comprises 14 residues. Germline-derived CDR1 and CDR2 are LNHNV and YYDKDF (reference sequence).

This TCR came from a man aged 45-65 years with active COVID-19. The chain couples TRBV15 to TRBJ1-1; D not resolved. What was sequenced was peripheral blood. CDR3: CATSRSQASAEAFF. The CDR3, as DNA: TGTGCCACCAGCCGAAGTCAGGCGTCCGCTGAAGCTTTCTTT.